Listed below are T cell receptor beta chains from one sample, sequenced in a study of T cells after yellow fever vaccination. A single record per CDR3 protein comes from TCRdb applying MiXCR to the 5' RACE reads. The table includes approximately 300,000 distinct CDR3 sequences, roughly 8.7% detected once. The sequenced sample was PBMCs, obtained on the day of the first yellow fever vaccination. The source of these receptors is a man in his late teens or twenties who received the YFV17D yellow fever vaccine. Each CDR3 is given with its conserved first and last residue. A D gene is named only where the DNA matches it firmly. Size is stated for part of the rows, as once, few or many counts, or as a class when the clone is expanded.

TGCGCCAGCAGCTTGGAGTTTAGGGGAGACGGCACTGAAGCTTTCTTT	CASSLEFRGDGTEAFF	.	TRBJ1-1	TRBV5-1	few
TGCAGCGCTGGACAGGGGGACGAGCAGTACTTC	CSAGQGDEQYF	TRBD1	TRBJ2-7	TRBV29-1	many
TGCAGTGCTACGGGGGGCTTCTCCTACAATGAGCAGTTCTTC	CSATGGFSYNEQFF	.	TRBJ2-1	TRBV20-1	few
TGCAGCGTTGGAGACAGGTACCGAAACTATGGCTACACCTTC	CSVGDRYRNYGYTF	.	TRBJ1-2	TRBV29-1	many
TGTGCCAGCAGCTTGGGGGGGTTCACAGATACGCAGTATTTT	CASSLGGFTDTQYF	.	TRBJ2-3	TRBV5-6	.
TGTGCCATCAGCAACGGGCCGTACTTCTCTGGGGCCAACGTCCTGACTTTC	CAISNGPYFSGANVLTF	.	TRBJ2-6	TRBV10-3	few
TGTGCCAGCCAAGGGTCGTATAATTCACCCCTCCACTTT	CASQGSYNSPLHF	.	TRBJ1-6	TRBV7-9	.
TGTGCCAGCAGCTTAGTTGGTCGGCCTGGTGTCACCGGGGAGCTGTTTTTT	CASSLVGRPGVTGELFF	.	TRBJ2-2	TRBV7-8	.
TGTGCCAGCAGCTTGCCCTCGCCTACGGGTGAGCAGTTCTTC	CASSLPSPTGEQFF	.	TRBJ2-1	TRBV5-4	few
TGTGCCAGCAGCTTAGGGAGTAGCGGTAATGAGCAGTTCTTC	CASSLGSSGNEQFF	.	TRBJ2-1	TRBV7-2	.
TGTGCCAGCAGCCAAGGGACTAGCGGGCGGCAAGAGACCCAGTACTTC	CASSQGTSGRQETQYF	TRBD2	TRBJ2-5	TRBV6-1	.
TGTGCCACCAGTGATGGGGGGACTAGCGGGGGATGGGAGACCCAGTACTTC	CATSDGGTSGGWETQYF	TRBD2	TRBJ2-5	TRBV24-1	few
TGCAGCGTTGTTCTCGTGGATGAAGCTTTCTTT	CSVVLVDEAFF	.	TRBJ1-1	TRBV29-1	few
TGCGCCAGCAGCCAAGATAAAGGACAGGGAGTACCAGATACGCAGTATTTT	CASSQDKGQGVPDTQYF	TRBD1	TRBJ2-3	TRBV4-1	many
TGTGCCAGCAAAGACGGTGGGGAGACCCAGTACTTC	CASKDGGETQYF	.	TRBJ2-5	TRBV6-5	many
TGTGCCACCAGCAGAGAACATCGGGGCAATCAGCCCCAGCATTTT	CATSREHRGNQPQHF	.	TRBJ1-5	TRBV15	few
TGCAGCGAAAGGGAGTCTGGAAACACCATATATTTT	CSERESGNTIYF	.	TRBJ1-3	TRBV29-1	.
TGCGCCAGCTCTTGGCAGGGGGCAAGGGATGAGCAGTTCTTC	CASSWQGARDEQFF	TRBD1	TRBJ2-1	TRBV5-1	few
TGTGCCAGCAGCACTCCCCGAGGCTCCCAGAGTTTGCAGTATTTT	CASSTPRGSQSLQYF	.	TRBJ2-3	TRBV11-2	.
TGCGCCAGCAGCTTGGGACCACAGGGGTCTGGAAACACCATATATTTT	CASSLGPQGSGNTIYF	TRBD1	TRBJ1-3	TRBV5-1	.
TGTGCCAGCAGCTCGACAGGGTGGCGTTCACCCCTCCACTTT	CASSSTGWRSPLHF	TRBD1	TRBJ1-6	TRBV25-1	few
TGTGCCATCGGGGGGAGGGGGAGCTCCTACAATGAGCAGTTCTTC	CAIGGRGSSYNEQFF	.	TRBJ2-1	TRBV10-3	many
TGTGCCAGCAGCCAAGACCAGGCGGGACTAGCAACAGATACGCAGTATTTT	CASSQDQAGLATDTQYF	TRBD2	TRBJ2-3	TRBV4-2	few
TGTGCCAGCAGCTTTTCCCACACGGGTGAGCAGTTCTTC	CASSFSHTGEQFF	.	TRBJ2-1	TRBV7-3	.